The sequence of this TCR beta chain was determined in a study of PD-L1 blockade in urothelial cancer. The CDR3 runs to 14 residues. V lost 6 bases and J lost 1, with 12 bases in between. Germline values: CDR1 MNHNS, CDR2 SASEGT. The time point is: pretreatment peripheral blood. Measured with immunoSEQ multiplex PCR; TCRdb has only the in-frame clones, and not every one. The sample has approximately 47,000 clones, 75% to 85% seen once. The V and J genes are TRBV6-1 and TRBJ1-1, with D tentatively TRBD1 (5 bases). This receptor was obtained from a man aged 50 to 60 with urothelial cancer. Sequencing used PBMCs, obtained around atezolizumab (anti-PD-L1) treatment. The CDR3 DNA follows: TGTGCCAGCAGATCGGGACTTTCGAACACTGAAGCTTTCTTT. Residues: CASRSGLSNTEAFF.